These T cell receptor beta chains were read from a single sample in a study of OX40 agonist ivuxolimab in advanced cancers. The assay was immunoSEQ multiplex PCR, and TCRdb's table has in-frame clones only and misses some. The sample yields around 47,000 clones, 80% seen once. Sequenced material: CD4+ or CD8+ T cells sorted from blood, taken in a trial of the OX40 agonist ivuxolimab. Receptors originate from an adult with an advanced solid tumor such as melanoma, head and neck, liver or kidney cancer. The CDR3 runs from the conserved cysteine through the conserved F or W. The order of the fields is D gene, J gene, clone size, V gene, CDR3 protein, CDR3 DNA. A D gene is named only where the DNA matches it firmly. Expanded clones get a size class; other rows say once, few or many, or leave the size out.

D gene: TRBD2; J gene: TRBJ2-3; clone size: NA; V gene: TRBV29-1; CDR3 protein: CSGRGGVTDTQYF; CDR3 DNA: TGCAGCGGTCGGGGGGGGGTCACAGATACGCAGTATTTT
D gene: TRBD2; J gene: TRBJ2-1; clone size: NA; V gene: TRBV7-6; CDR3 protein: CASSFARLAGVGEQFF; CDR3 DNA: TGTGCCAGCAGCTTCGCGCGGCTAGCGGGAGTAGGTGAGCAGTTCTTC
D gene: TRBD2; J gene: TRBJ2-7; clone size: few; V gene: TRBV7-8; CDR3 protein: CASSLVSGGLSYEQYF; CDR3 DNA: TGTGCCAGCAGCTTAGTTAGCGGGGGACTCTCCTACGAGCAGTACTTC
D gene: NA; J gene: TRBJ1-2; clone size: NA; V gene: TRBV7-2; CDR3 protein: CASSSPVVLNYGYTF; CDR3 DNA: TGTGCCAGCAGCTCCCCTGTAGTCCTTAACTATGGCTACACCTTC
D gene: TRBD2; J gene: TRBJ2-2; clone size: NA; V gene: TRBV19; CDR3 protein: CASKVFAGAATGELFF; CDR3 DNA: TGTGCCAGTAAGGTTTTCGCGGGAGCGGCCACCGGGGAGCTGTTTTTT
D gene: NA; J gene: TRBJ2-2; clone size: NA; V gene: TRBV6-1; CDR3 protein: CASSEWGRRNTGELFF; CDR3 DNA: TGTGCCAGCAGTGAATGGGGGCGGCGTAACACCGGGGAGCTGTTTTTT
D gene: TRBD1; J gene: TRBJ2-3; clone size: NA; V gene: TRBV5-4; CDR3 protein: CASSSPGQGPDTQYF; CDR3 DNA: TGTGCCAGCAGCTCTCCGGGACAGGGACCAGATACGCAGTATTTT
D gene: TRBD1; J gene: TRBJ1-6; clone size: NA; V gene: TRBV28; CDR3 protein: CAEAQGGTYNSPLHF; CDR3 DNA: TGTGCCGAAGCCCAGGGGGGGACCTATAATTCACCCCTCCACTTT
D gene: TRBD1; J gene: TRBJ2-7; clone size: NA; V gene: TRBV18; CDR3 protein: CASSTSDRAEQYF; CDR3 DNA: TGTGCCAGCTCAACGTCGGACAGGGCCGAGCAGTACTTC
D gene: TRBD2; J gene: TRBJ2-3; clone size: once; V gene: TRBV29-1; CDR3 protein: CSVEVGSGGGTDTQYF; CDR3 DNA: TGCAGCGTTGAAGTCGGCAGCGGGGGAGGCACAGATACGCAGTATTTT
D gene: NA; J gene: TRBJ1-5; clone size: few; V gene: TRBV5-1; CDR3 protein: CASSVQGDSNQPQHF; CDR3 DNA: TGCGCCAGCAGCGTTCAGGGAGATAGCAATCAGCCCCAGCATTTT
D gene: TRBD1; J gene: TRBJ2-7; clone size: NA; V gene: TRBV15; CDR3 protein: CATSRRDRDAEQYF; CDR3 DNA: TGTGCCACCAGCAGAAGGGACAGGGACGCCGAGCAGTACTTC
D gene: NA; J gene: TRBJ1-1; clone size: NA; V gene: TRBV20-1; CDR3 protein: CSAKLGGAAFF; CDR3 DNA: TGCAGTGCTAAGTTGGGGGGAGCGGCTTTCTTT
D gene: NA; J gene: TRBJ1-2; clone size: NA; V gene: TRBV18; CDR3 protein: CASSPQVIPGWYGYTF; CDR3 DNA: TGTGCCAGCTCACCTCAAGTTATTCCAGGGTGGTATGGCTACACCTTC
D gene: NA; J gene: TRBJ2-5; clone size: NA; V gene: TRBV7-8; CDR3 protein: CASSDGQLQETQYF; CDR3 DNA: TGTGCCAGCAGCGACGGACAGTTACAAGAGACCCAGTACTTC
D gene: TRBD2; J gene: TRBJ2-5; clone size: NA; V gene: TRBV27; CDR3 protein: CASSFSGTWGTQYF; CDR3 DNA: TGTGCCAGCAGTTTTAGCGGGACATGGGGGACCCAGTACTTC
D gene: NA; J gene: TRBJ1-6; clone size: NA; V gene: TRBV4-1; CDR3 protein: CASSQDADGKTPLHF; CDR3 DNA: TGCGCCAGCAGCCAAGATGCGGACGGCAAAACCCCCCTCCACTTT
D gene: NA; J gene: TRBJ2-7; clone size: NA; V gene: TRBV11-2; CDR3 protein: CASSPTGGTAYEQYF; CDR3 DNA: TGTGCCAGCAGCCCCACCGGCGGGACCGCCTACGAGCAGTACTTC
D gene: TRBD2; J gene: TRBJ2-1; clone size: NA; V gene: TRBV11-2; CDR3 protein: CASSSETSGYNEQFF; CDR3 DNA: TGTGCCAGCAGCTCCGAGACTAGCGGGTACAATGAGCAGTTCTTC
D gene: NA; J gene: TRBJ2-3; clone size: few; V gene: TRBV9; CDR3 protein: CASSVRGGTDTQYF; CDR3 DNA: TGTGCCAGCAGCGTTAGGGGTGGCACAGATACGCAGTATTTT
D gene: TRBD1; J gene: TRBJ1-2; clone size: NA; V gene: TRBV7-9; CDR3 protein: CASSLRDRNYGYTF; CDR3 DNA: TGTGCCAGCAGCTTAAGGGACAGGAACTATGGCTACACCTTC
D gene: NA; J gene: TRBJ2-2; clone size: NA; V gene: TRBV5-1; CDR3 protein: CASSFSGGEIGELFF; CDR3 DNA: TGCGCCAGCAGCTTCTCAGGAGGGGAGATCGGGGAGCTGTTTTTT
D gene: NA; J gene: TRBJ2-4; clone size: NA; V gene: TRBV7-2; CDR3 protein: CASSLKDIQYF; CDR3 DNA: TGTGCCAGCAGCTTAAAAGACATTCAGTACTTC
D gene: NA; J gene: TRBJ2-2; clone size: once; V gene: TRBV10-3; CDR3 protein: CAISASGDNTGELFF; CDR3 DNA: TGTGCCATCAGTGCCTCAGGGGACAACACCGGGGAGCTGTTTTTT
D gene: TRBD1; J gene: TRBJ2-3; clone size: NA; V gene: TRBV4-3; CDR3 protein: CASSQGSGQGTDTQYF; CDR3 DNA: TGCGCCAGCAGCCAAGGATCGGGACAGGGCACAGATACGCAGTATTTT
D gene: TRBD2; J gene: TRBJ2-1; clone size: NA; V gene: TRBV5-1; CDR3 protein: CASGRANEQFF; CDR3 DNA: TGCGCCAGCGGGAGGGCCAATGAGCAGTTCTTC
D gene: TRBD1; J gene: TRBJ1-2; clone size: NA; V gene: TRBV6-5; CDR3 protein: CASSLTGNYGYTF; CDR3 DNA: TGTGCCAGCAGTTTGACAGGGAACTATGGCTACACCTTC
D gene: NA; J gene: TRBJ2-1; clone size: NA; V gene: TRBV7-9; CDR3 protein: CASSLDHYNEQFF; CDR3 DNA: TGTGCCAGCAGCTTAGACCACTACAATGAGCAGTTCTTC
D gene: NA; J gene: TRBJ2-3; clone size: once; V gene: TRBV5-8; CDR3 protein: CASSLPSDTQYF; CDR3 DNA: TGTGCCAGCAGCTTGCCCTCAGATACGCAGTATTTT
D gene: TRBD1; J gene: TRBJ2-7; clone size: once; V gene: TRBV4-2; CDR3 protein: CASSSGQGDPYEQYF; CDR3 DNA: TGTGCCAGCAGCTCGGGTCAGGGGGATCCCTACGAGCAGTACTTC
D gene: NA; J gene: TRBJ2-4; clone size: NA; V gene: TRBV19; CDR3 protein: CASSIQGTLAKNIQYF; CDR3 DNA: TGTGCCAGTAGTATACAAGGTACACTAGCCAAAAACATTCAGTACTTC
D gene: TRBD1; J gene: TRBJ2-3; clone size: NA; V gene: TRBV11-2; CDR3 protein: CASSLGQASTDTQYF; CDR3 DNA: TGTGCCAGCAGCTTGGGACAGGCTAGCACAGATACGCAGTATTTT
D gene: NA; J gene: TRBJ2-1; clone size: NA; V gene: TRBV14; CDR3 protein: CASSQPTISSYNEQFF; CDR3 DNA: TGTGCCAGCAGCCAACCTACTATATCCTCCTACAATGAGCAGTTCTTC
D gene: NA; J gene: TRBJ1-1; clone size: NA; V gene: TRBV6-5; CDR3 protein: CASSYSKGTEAFF; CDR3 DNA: TGTGCCAGCAGTTACTCGAAAGGGACTGAAGCTTTCTTT
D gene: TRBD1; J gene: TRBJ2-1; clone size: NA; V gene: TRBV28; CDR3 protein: CASTRDSSYNEQFF; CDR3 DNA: TGTGCCAGCACCCGGGACAGCTCCTACAATGAGCAGTTCTTC
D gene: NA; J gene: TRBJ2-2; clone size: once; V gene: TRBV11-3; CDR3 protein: CASSLDQGGYTGELFF; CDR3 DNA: TGTGCCAGCAGCTTAGATCAGGGCGGATACACCGGGGAGCTGTTTTTT
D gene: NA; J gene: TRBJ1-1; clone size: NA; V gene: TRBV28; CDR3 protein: CASHNLLNTEAFF; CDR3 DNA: TGTGCCAGCCACAACCTCTTGAACACTGAAGCTTTCTTT
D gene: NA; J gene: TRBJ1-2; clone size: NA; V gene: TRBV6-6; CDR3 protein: CASSNLRQGQGGYTF; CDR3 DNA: TGTGCCAGCAGTAACCTTCGTCAGGGGCAGGGAGGCTACACCTTC
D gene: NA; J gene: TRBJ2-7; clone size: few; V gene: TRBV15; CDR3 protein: CATQPDEQYF; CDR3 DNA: TGTGCCACCCAGCCCGACGAGCAGTACTTC
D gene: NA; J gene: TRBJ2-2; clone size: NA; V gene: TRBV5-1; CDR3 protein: CASSPMSSGVPNTGELFF; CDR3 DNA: TGCGCCAGCAGCCCCATGAGCAGCGGAGTACCGAACACCGGGGAGCTGTTTTTT
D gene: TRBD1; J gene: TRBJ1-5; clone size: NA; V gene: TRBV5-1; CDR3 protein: CASSLGGQGSNQPQHF; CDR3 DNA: TGCGCCAGCAGCTTGGGGGGACAGGGAAGCAATCAGCCCCAGCATTTT
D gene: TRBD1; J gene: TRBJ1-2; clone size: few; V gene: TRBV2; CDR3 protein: CASTRTGNENGYTF; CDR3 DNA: TGTGCCAGCACCCGGACAGGGAATGAGAATGGCTACACCTTC
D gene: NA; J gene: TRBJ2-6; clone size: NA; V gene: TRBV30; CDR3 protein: CAWSVKGANVLTF; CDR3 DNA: TGTGCCTGGAGTGTAAAAGGGGCCAACGTCCTGACTTTC
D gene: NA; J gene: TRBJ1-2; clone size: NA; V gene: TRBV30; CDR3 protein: CAWSKWDTANYGYTF; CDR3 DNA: TGTGCCTGGAGTAAATGGGACACCGCTAACTATGGCTACACCTTC
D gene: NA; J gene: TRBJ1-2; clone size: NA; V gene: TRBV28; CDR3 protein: CASAHDQGGYTF; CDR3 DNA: TGTGCCAGCGCCCACGACCAGGGTGGCTACACCTTC
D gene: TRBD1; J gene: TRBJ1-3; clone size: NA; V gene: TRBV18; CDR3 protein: CASSQGERNTIYF; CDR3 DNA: TGTGCCAGCTCTCAGGGGGAGAGAAACACCATATATTTT
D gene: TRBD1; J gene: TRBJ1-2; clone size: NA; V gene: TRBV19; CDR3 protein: CASSISGTEKKYGYTF; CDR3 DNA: TGTGCCAGTAGTATTTCCGGGACAGAAAAGAAGTATGGCTACACCTTC
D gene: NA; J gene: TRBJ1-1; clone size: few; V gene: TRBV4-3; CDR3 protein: CASSQGDTEAFF; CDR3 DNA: TGCGCCAGCAGCCAAGGGGACACTGAAGCTTTCTTT
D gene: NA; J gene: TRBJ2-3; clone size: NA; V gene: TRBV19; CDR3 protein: CASSRWDTQYF; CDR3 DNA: TGTGCCAGTAGTAGGTGGGATACGCAGTATTTT
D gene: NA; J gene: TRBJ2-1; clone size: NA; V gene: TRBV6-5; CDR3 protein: CASRGLGGAEQFF; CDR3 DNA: TGTGCCAGCAGGGGACTGGGAGGCGCTGAGCAGTTCTTC
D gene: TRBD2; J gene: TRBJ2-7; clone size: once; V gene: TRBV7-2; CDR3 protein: CASSLSGTRSYEQYF; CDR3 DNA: TGTGCCAGCAGCTTATCCGGGACTAGGTCCTACGAGCAGTACTTC
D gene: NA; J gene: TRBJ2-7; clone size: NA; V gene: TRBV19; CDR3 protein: CASSIVEGPAYEQYF; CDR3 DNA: TGTGCCAGTAGTATAGTCGAGGGCCCAGCATACGAGCAGTACTTC
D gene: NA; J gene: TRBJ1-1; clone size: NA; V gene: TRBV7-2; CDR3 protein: CASSSSRARITGAFF; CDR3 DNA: TGTGCCAGCAGCTCGAGCAGGGCCCGAATAACTGGGGCTTTCTTT
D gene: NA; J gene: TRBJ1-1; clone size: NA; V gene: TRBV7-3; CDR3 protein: CASSLSPGLGEAFF; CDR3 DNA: TGTGCCAGCAGCTTAAGTCCGGGGCTGGGTGAAGCTTTCTTT
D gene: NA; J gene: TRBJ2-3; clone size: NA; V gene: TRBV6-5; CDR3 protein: CASSYSVGQGLNTQYF; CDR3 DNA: TGTGCCAGCAGTTACTCGGTGGGACAAGGCCTCAATACGCAGTATTTT